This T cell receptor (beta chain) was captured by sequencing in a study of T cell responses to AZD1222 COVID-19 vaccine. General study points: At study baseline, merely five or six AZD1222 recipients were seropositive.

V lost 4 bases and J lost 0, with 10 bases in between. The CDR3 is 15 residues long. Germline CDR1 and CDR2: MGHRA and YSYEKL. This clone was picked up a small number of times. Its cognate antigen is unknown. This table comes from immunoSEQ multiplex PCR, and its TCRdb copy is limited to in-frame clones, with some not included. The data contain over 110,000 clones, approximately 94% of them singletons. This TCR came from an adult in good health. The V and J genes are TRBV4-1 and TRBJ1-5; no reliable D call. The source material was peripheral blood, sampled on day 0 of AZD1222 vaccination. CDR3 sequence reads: CASSPREGSNQPQHF. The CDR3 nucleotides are TGCGCCAGCAGCCCAAGAGAGGGTAGCAATCAGCCCCAGCATTTT.